The present entry profiles one TCR beta chain with its context. What it binds is not known. V dropped 5 bases and J dropped 2 bases, with 5 bases sitting between them. From germline, CDR1 is SGHTA and CDR2 FQGTGA. The CDR3 has 12 amino acids. The entry originates in a study of T cell responses to AZD1222 COVID-19 vaccine. At the level of the study: Second-dose intervals of approximately 4 or approximately 12 weeks were pooled. Points from the study as a whole: At baseline, seropositivity was found in only 5 to 7 AZD1222 recipients.

The protocol was immunoSEQ multiplex PCR, while the TCRdb copy is restricted to in-frame clones and leaves out a portion. The data show 90,000 to 120,000 clones, with about nine tenths seen just once and approximately 4% held by the top ten. V and J are TRBV7-3 and TRBJ2-3, with no clear D. The clonotype was recovered from an adult in good health. Sequenced here: peripheral blood, sampled on day 0 of AZD1222 vaccination. CDR3 in amino acids: CASSTNTDTQYF. The CDR3 DNA reads TGTGCCAGCAGCACAAACACAGATACGCAGTATTTT.